This TCR beta chain is drawn from a study of somatic reversion in DOCK8 deficiency (dated by TCRdb to the early 2020s). With regard to the full study: The study compared T cell receptor beta repertoires of DOCK8-deficient patients, DOCK8-revertant patients and healthy volunteers. The study examined how somatic reversion of pathogenic DOCK8 variants changes lymphocyte differentiation and function in DOCK8 deficiency. The DOCK8-deficient patients included in the study had been previously reported. Results the study describes overall, beyond this receptor: The methods did not specify, sample by sample, whether the source material for each sample was whole blood or PBMCs.

The receptor library was made with multiplex PCR. Using EuroClonality-NGS primers, the TRB libraries were generated through a one-step amplicon PCR run on approximately 93 ng genomic DNA. Sequencing of the TRB amplicons was carried out on Illumina MiSeq instruments using 2 x 250 bp version 2 chemistry. On the study's bioinformatics: IMGT/HighV-QUEST was the tool used for both primary TRB sequence analysis and V(D)J annotation. Once nonfunctional clones had been removed and the data downsampled for comparisons between samples, VDJtools was used to evaluate repertoire diversity and composition. TCRdb itself trimmed the public reads at Q25 with fastp, ran MiXCR and retained productive beta chains. Each record represents a unique CDR3 protein, reported with the most common genes and DNA among its rows. The V and J calls come from TCRdb's annotation, not from the publication. Present in this sample are about 1,400 distinct CDR3 sequences, 15% to 20% of which were seen just once. Clones ranked in the top ten supply about 77% of the sample.

Genomic DNA for TCR repertoire analysis was extracted from either whole blood samples or PBMCs. Samples were taken from a few DOCK8-revertant patients, and some of those patients were sampled at multiple time points. CDR1 and CDR2 are drawn from the germline V gene (reference sequence): DFQATT, SNEGSKA. Unmatched junction bases come to 9, with V trimmed by 3 bases and J by 2 bases. There are 15 amino acids in the CDR3, from cysteine to phenylalanine inclusive. The CDR3 DNA has 45 bases and is translated from base 1. This clonotype is considered medium-sized (0.01 to 0.1%). Its cognate antigen has yet to be identified. The input lacks base qualities; no much larger clone sits a single base away.

Sequencing was performed on blood. The cell subset or site tag for this specimen amounts to: DOCK8-deficient patient with somatic reversion. The chain is assembled from TRBV20-1 and TRBJ2-7, with 8 bases matching TRBD2. The sequence came from a human donor with DOCK8 deficiency. The CDR3 sequence is CSASGRSGGTYEQYF. The DNA reads TGCAGTGCTAGTGGAAGAAGCGGGGGAACCTACGAGCAGTACTTC.